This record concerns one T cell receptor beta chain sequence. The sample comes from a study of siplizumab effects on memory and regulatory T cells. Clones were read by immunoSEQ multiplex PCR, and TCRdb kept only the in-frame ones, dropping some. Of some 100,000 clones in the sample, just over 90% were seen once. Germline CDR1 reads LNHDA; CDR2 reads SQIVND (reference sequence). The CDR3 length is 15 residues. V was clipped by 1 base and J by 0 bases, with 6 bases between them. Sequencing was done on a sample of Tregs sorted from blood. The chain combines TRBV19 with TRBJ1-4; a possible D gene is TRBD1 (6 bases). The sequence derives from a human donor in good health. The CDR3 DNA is TGTGCCAGTAGTATAGGACAGGCAACTAATGAAAAACTGTTTTTT. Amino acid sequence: CASSIGQATNEKLFF.